Shown below are 22 T cell receptor beta chains from a single sample sequenced in a study of blood T cell repertoires in COVID-19. The assay was immunoSEQ multiplex PCR, and TCRdb's table has in-frame clones only and misses some. The sample includes some 80,000 clones, around 80% of them seen just once. The sample comprised peripheral blood. The receptors stem from a human donor in a cohort sampled during active COVID-19.

V gene TRBV7-9 combines with J gene TRBJ2-7, with a weak D call TRBD2 (6 bases). This CDR3 spans 18 amino acids. V gave up 5 bases and J gave up 0 bases, with 23 bases separating them. Germline assignment: CDR1 SEHNR and CDR2 FQNEAQ (reference sequence). The CDR3 region is CASSPEVGRLSVSYEQYF. CDR3 DNA: TGTGCCAGCAGCCCGGAGGTGGGGAGGCTGTCAGTCTCCTACGAGCAGTACTTC.

The chain joins TRBV25-1 to TRBJ1-2; 8 bases align to TRBD1. Looked up from germline, CDR1 is MGHDK and CDR2 is SYGVNS. J was trimmed by 4 bases and V by 3 bases; bases with no gene match: 4. CDR3 length: 14 residues. The CDR3 is CASSDPTGGYGYTF. The DNA for the CDR3 is TGTGCCAGCAGTGATCCTACAGGGGGCTATGGCTACACCTTC.

This clone was picked up a small number of times. J is TRBJ1-5 and V is TRBV6-6; TRBD1 matches at 10 bases. CDR1 MNHNY and CDR2 SVGAGI come from the germline V gene (reference sequence). The CDR3 has 13 residues. The ends lost 6 bases at V and 10 bases at J; junction bases unmatched: 6. CDR3 coding DNA: TGTGCCAGCAGCCCCGGGACAGGGGAACCCCAGCATTTT. Its protein product is CASSPGTGEPQHF.

The chain is built from TRBV19 and TRBJ2-6; D is unclear. V was pared by 7 bases and J by 4 bases, with 14 bases between. Per germline, CDR1 LNHDA and CDR2 SQIVND (reference sequence). CDR3 length: 15 residues. As DNA, the CDR3 is TGTGCCAGTATAGGTGGAGCAACCGGGGCCAACGTCCTGACTTTC. Translated, it gives CASIGGATGANVLTF.

The CDR3 is CARSSGGITDTQYF. CDR3 bases: TGTGCCAGAAGCAGCGGGGGGATCACAGATACGCAGTATTTT. V gene TRBV5-3 combines with J gene TRBJ2-3, with TRBD2 matching over 9 bases. TRBV5-3 is an ORF for which the function is uncertain. CDR3 length equals 14 residues. Trimming cost V 4 bases and J 2 bases; bases outside gene matches: 2.

This chain joins TRBV5-1 and TRBJ2-4; tentatively, D is TRBD1 (5 bases). The CDR3 totals 13 residues. Germline-derived CDR1 and CDR2 are SGHRS and YFSETQ. The ends were cut back, 5 bases at V and 9 bases at J, with 15 bases in the middle. CDR3 nucleotide sequence: TGCGCCAGCAGATCCGACAGTTATGGCATTCAGTACTTC. This codes for CASRSDSYGIQYF.

This clone has a handful of counts. V gene TRBV30 combines with J gene TRBJ1-5, with 9 nucleotides matching TRBD1. The CDR3 sequence is 14 residues long. The V gene's germline CDR1 is GTSNPN and CDR2 SVGIG (reference sequence). After removal of 4 bases from V and 0 bases from J, the junction contained 1 base not matched to a gene. For the CDR3, the DNA is TGTGCCTGGAAGGGACAGGGTAGCAATCAGCCCCAGCATTTT. Residues: CAWKGQGSNQPQHF.

V and J are TRBV21-1 and TRBJ1-1; TRBD1, the D gene given by the table, was not confirmed from the DNA. TRBV21-1 is listed as a pseudogene. This CDR3 has 15 amino acids. The CDR3 nucleotides read TGTGCCAGCAGCAAGGGTAATGCAGGACAGCTTGAAGCTTTCTTT. Residues: CASSKGNAGQLEAFF.

The chain recombines TRBV7-9 with TRBJ1-1, with D unresolved. The V and J ends lost 2 bases and 1 base respectively, with 11 bases between them. The CDR3 is 15 residues long. The V gene's germline CDR1 is SEHNR and CDR2 FQNEAQ (reference sequence). The CDR3 region has the DNA TGTGCCAGCAGCTTACGGGTGGGGAGGAACACTGAAGCTTTCTTT. Its protein is CASSLRVGRNTEAFF. Looking up the rest from reference TRBV7-9 and TRBJ1-1 gives the full variable domain: DTGVSQNPRHKITKRGQNVTFRCDPISEHNRLYWYRQTLGQGPEFLTYFQNEAQLEKSRLLSDRFSAERPKGSFSTLEIQRTEQGDSAMYLCASSLRVGRNTEAFFGQGTRLTVV.

In nucleotides, the CDR3 is TGTGCCTGGAGGGGGGACAGTTATGGCTACACCTTC. The encoded protein is CAWRGDSYGYTF. The chain couples TRBV30 to TRBJ1-2, with 7 nucleotides matching TRBD1. The J segment lost 5 bases and the V segment lost 3 bases, leaving 3 bases of the junction unmatched. The CDR3 totals 12 residues. Germline-derived CDR1 and CDR2 are GTSNPN and SVGIG (reference sequence).

The rearrangement joins TRBV5-4 to TRBJ2-5; no clear D. With 0 bases removed from V and 5 bases from J, the gap between germline ends came to 8 bases. The CDR3 covers 13 residues. Germline V gene data show CDR1 as SGHNT and CDR2 as YYREEE (reference sequence). CDR3 bases: TGTGCCAGCAGCTTGGCTGGAGTCGAGACCCAGTACTTC. It codes for CASSLAGVETQYF.

The rearrangement uses TRBV18 and TRBJ2-3; D not certain. Germline loops: CDR1 KGHSH, CDR2 LQKENI. The CDR3 is 14 residues long. Between the trimmed V and J ends, which lost 5 bases and 1 base, there was a span of 10 bases. The CDR3 here is CASSTLGGTDTQYF. The DNA of the CDR3 is TGTGCCAGCTCAACCCTCGGTGGCACAGATACGCAGTATTTT.

Concerning this clone itself: The junction shows a germline mismatch at one end, possibly a read error. The V and J genes are TRBV11-3 and TRBJ1-2; D is undetermined. Germline-derived CDR1 and CDR2 are SGHNT and YENEEA. CDR3 size: 10 residues. CDR3 region: CASSLVQVPF. CDR3 bases: TGTGCCAGCAGCTTAGTTCAGGTCCCTTTC.

With respect to this clone: This sample includes further DNA sequences coding for the same CDR3. The V call is TRBV11-2, the J call TRBJ2-7; 7 bases agree with TRBD2. Looked up from germline, CDR1 is SGHAT and CDR2 is FQNNGV. V trimming: 0 bases; J trimming: 6 bases; junction bases outside the gene matches: 2. There are 13 residues in the CDR3. CDR3: CASSLDRGVEQYF. Written as DNA, the CDR3 is TGTGCCAGCAGCTTAGATCGGGGGGTCGAGCAGTACTTC.

The chain joins TRBV4-2 to TRBJ2-5, with a tentative D call TRBD2 (6 bases). CDR1 LGHNA and CDR2 YNFKEQ come from the germline V gene. The germline V and J ends were trimmed by 1 base and 0 bases, with 9 bases remaining between them. This CDR3 is 15 amino acids long. The CDR3 here is CASSQGRDYQETQYF. The CDR3 DNA follows: TGTGCCAGCAGCCAAGGAAGGGACTACCAAGAGACCCAGTACTTC.

The rearrangement uses TRBV30 and TRBJ1-4; 10 positions agree with TRBD1. The CDR3 runs 14 residues. J was trimmed by 8 bases and V by 3 bases; bases with no gene match: 6. Germline V gene data show CDR1 as GTSNPN and CDR2 as SVGIG (reference sequence). The CDR3 here is CAWRRQGAVEKLFF. CDR3 sequence (DNA): TGTGCCTGGAGGCGACAGGGGGCGGTCGAAAAACTGTTTTTT.

V gene TRBV7-8 combines with J gene TRBJ1-5, with 8 bases fitting TRBD1. The junction had 6 bases not matched to a gene; V was cut back by 1 base and J by 4 bases. The CDR3 loop spans 16 amino acids. Germline V lookup: CDR1 SGHVS, CDR2 FQNEAQ. CDR3 bases: TGTGCCAGCAGCTTAGGTAGGACAGGGAGAAATCAGCCCCAGCATTTT. Translating gives CASSLGRTGRNQPQHF.

CDR3 DNA: TGTGCCAGCAGCTTTCTAGCGGGGGGTCCCTACGAGCAGTACTTC. Translation gives CASSFLAGGPYEQYF. The V call is TRBV7-9, the J call TRBJ2-7; 11 nucleotides match TRBD2. V was pared by 3 bases and J by 2 bases, with 3 bases of the junction left unmatched. CDR1 and CDR2 (germline): SEHNR, FQNEAQ (reference sequence). CDR3 length: 15 residues. The whole variable domain, filled in from reference TRBV7-9 and TRBJ2-7, reads DTGVSQNPRHKITKRGQNVTFRCDPISEHNRLYWYRQTLGQGPEFLTYFQNEAQLEKSRLLSDRFSAERPKGSFSTLEIQRTEQGDSAMYLCASSFLAGGPYEQYFGPGTRLTVT.

The chain recombines TRBV5-1 with TRBJ1-6; tentative D call: TRBD1 (5 bases). Germline CDR1 SGHRS, CDR2 YFSETQ. Trimming removed 0 bases from V and 7 bases from J, with 11 bases in between. There are 15 residues in the CDR3. The CDR3 reads CASSLAQGSNSPLHF. The DNA for the CDR3 is TGCGCCAGCAGCTTGGCCCAGGGTTCCAATTCACCCCTCCACTTT.

The chain has TRBV11-2 and TRBJ1-4, with 7 bases that match TRBD1. Trimming removed 2 bases from V and 5 bases from J; junction bases left unmatched: 2. CDR1 is SGHAT and CDR2 is FQNNGV in the germline V gene. This CDR3 comprises 14 residues. CDR3 sequence reads: CASSLNRGNEKLFF. The CDR3 nucleotides read TGTGCCAGCAGCTTAAACAGGGGAAATGAAAAACTGTTTTTT.

This sequence joins TRBV10-3 and TRBJ1-1; 9 bases align to TRBD1. The trim removed 0 bases at V and 8 bases at J, leaving 22 bases unmatched. This CDR3 spans 20 amino acids. Germline loops: CDR1 ENHRY, CDR2 SYGVKD. The CDR3 reads CAISESKYQGQGTGGPEAFF. The CDR3 DNA follows: TGTGCCATCAGTGAGTCGAAATACCAAGGACAGGGGACCGGAGGACCCGAAGCTTTCTTT.

The V and J genes are TRBV11-3 and TRBJ1-1, with 8 bases matching TRBD1. The germline V gene has CDR1 SGHNT and CDR2 YENEEA. With 5 bases clipped from V and 4 bases from J, the junction kept 9 bases outside the gene matches. The CDR3 has 15 residues. The CDR3 here is CASSVGQGGGTEAFF. CDR3 coding DNA: TGTGCCAGCAGCGTAGGACAGGGTGGGGGCACTGAAGCTTTCTTT.